The 18 T cell receptor beta chains reported below all come from one sample, sequenced in a study of CD8 T cells in Susac syndrome. Random hexamers primed reverse transcription of about 0.5 to 1 ug RNA. TCRdb independently ran MiXCR on the immunoSEQ multiplex PCR reads; one entry per CDR3 protein. The sample holds about 120,000 distinct CDR3 sequences, nearly 95% seen once. Sequenced input: CD4+ T cells from PBMCs. These receptors all stem from a human donor in good health.

Worth noting for this clonotype: The conserved phenylalanine or tryptophan normally closing the CDR3 is absent here, so this likely arose from a read error. V is TRBV11-1 and J is TRBJ1-2; D is uncertain. The CDR3 spans 14 residues. Trimming took off 2 bases at V and 5 bases at J, with 12 bases between the two ends. Germline V gene sequence: CDR1 SGHAT, CDR2 FQDESV (reference sequence). The CDR3 DNA reads TGTGCCAGCAGCTTATATCCGGATCGGTATGGCTACACCCTC. It specifies CASSLYPDRYGYTL.

The genes are TRBV7-3 and TRBJ1-6; 7 bases fit TRBD1. Germline assignment: CDR1 SGHTA and CDR2 FQGTGA. V gave up 5 bases and J gave up 7 bases; unmatched junction bases: 2. The CDR3 contains 13 residues. The DNA of the CDR3 is TGTGCCAGCAGCCGGGACAGAAATTCACCCCTCCACTTT. This encodes CASSRDRNSPLHF.

The V and J genes are TRBV7-2 and TRBJ1-2; maybe TRBD1 (5 bases). The CDR3 totals 15 residues. The germline V gene encodes CDR1 SGHTA and CDR2 FQGNSA. V lost 5 bases to trimming and J lost 0 bases, with 13 bases between them. CDR3 residues: CASSAREGTNYGYTF. CDR3 DNA: TGTGCCAGCAGCGCAAGAGAGGGGACTAACTATGGCTACACCTTC.

DNA of the CDR3: TGTGCCAGCAGCCTCCGGGACACCAGCACAGATACGCAGTATTTT. Protein sequence: CASSLRDTSTDTQYF. V is TRBV7-9 and J is TRBJ2-3; D is perhaps TRBD1 (6 bases). From germline, CDR1 is SEHNR and CDR2 FQNEAQ (reference sequence). V shed 5 bases and J shed 0 bases, with 12 bases lying between them. The CDR3 length is 15 residues.

This chain links TRBV7-2 with TRBJ1-5; perhaps TRBD1 as D (6 bases). The V gene's germline CDR1 is SGHTA and CDR2 FQGNSA. This CDR3 comprises 15 residues. V lost 0 bases and J 6 bases, leaving 12 bases between the germline ends. The CDR3 region has the DNA TGTGCCAGCAGCTTAGCGCGGACAGTAGGTCAGCCCCAGCATTTT. It is translated as CASSLARTVGQPQHF.

The V gene is TRBV11-2, the J gene TRBJ2-7; 8 nucleotides line up with TRBD1. The trim removed 5 bases at V and 0 bases at J, leaving 3 bases unmatched. The length of the CDR3 is 14 residues. Germline values: CDR1 SGHAT, CDR2 FQNNGV. CDR3 DNA sequence: TGTGCCAGCAGCACCGGACAGGGCTCCTACGAGCAGTACTTC. It yields the protein CASSTGQGSYEQYF.

J is TRBJ2-7 and V is TRBV19, with D unclear. The CDR3 is 14 amino acids. V was trimmed by 5 bases and J by 2 bases, leaving 13 bases between them. Germline CDR1 and CDR2: LNHDA and SQIVND (reference sequence). The CDR3 nucleotides read TGTGCCAGTAGTCCGCAGGACGCAACCTACGAGCAGTACTTC. Protein: CASSPQDATYEQYF.

In nucleotides, the CDR3 is TGTGCCAGCAGTTCGACAGGGGGCGGTTATGGCTACACCTTC. Translation gives CASSSTGGGYGYTF. This chain links TRBV28 with TRBJ1-2, with 10 bases identical to TRBD1. J lost 5 bases, V lost 4 bases, and 4 bases had no gene match. The CDR3 has 14 amino acids. CDR1 MDHEN and CDR2 SYDVKM come from the germline V gene.

J is TRBJ1-1 and V is TRBV6-5; D not resolved. Germline V gene lookup returns CDR1 MNHEY and CDR2 SVGAGI. V was shortened by 3 bases and J by 3 bases, with 8 bases between the two germline ends. This CDR3 spans 13 amino acids. For the CDR3, the DNA is TGTGCCAGCAGTTATATGGGTGACACTGAAGCTTTCTTT. Protein product: CASSYMGDTEAFF.

The V gene is TRBV19, the J gene TRBJ1-5; D not certain. V was cut by 2 bases and J by 5 bases, with 4 bases left in between. Germline CDR1 reads LNHDA; CDR2 reads SQIVND (reference sequence). The CDR3 is 12 amino acids. The CDR3 loop is CASSIRDQPQHF. Written as DNA, the CDR3 is TGTGCCAGTAGTATACGGGATCAGCCCCAGCATTTT. Together with reference TRBV19 and TRBJ1-5, the CDR3 gives the full variable domain: DGGITQSPKYLFRKEGQNVTLSCEQNLNHDAMYWYRQDPGQGLRLIYYSQIVNDFQKGDIAEGYSVSREKKESFPLTVTSAQKNPTAFYLCASSIRDQPQHFGDGTRLSIL.

The CDR3 DNA is TGTGCCAGCAGCTTCCGACAGGGTCTGACGGCCTACAATGAGCAGTTCTTC. Encoded protein: CASSFRQGLTAYNEQFF. The V call is TRBV7-2, the J call TRBJ2-1, with 7 bases fitting TRBD1. Trimming cost V 3 bases and J 2 bases; bases outside gene matches: 10. Germline CDR1 and CDR2: SGHTA and FQGNSA. The CDR3 totals 17 residues.

V gene TRBV4-3 combines with J gene TRBJ1-3; unclear D gene. Trimming cost V 1 base and J 5 bases, with 15 bases left between them. Germline CDR1 is LGHNA and CDR2 is YSLEER. This CDR3 is built from 16 residues. The CDR3 spells CASSQGLQESRNTIYF. The DNA of the CDR3 is TGCGCCAGCAGCCAAGGTTTGCAGGAATCACGAAACACCATATATTTT.

This chain connects TRBV5-6 to TRBJ2-7; 7 bases line up with TRBD1. The CDR3 contains 18 residues. The ends lost 0 bases at V and 2 bases at J; junction bases unmatched: 14. CDR1 SGHDT and CDR2 YYEEEE come from the germline V gene. The CDR3 DNA follows: TGTGCCAGCAGCTTGGATCCCCCACAGGGGCTATATCCCTACGAGCAGTACTTC. Its translation is CASSLDPPQGLYPYEQYF.

The gene calls are TRBV6-5 and TRBJ1-6; no clear D. Germline loops: CDR1 MNHEY, CDR2 SVGAGI. V lost 8 bases and J lost 8, with 19 bases in between. The CDR3 covers 15 residues. CDR3 in DNA: TGTGCCAGCGGGCCTAGAGGCAGGCGAGATTCACCCCTCCACTTT. It specifies CASGPRGRRDSPLHF.

The V call is TRBV7-2, the J call TRBJ2-3; 9 positions agree with TRBD2. V was pared by 0 bases and J by 6 bases, with 10 bases of the junction left unmatched. This CDR3 is built from 17 residues. Germline CDR1 reads SGHTA; CDR2 reads FQGNSA. CDR3 in DNA: TGTGCCAGCAGCTTAGCTTGGCGGGGGGGCGCGGGGGATACGCAGTATTTT. Translation: CASSLAWRGGAGDTQYF.

This chain joins TRBV6-5 and TRBJ1-1; D is uncertain. The V and J ends lost 6 bases and 1 base respectively, with 12 bases between them. CDR3 size: 14 residues. Germline lookup yields CDR1 MNHEY and CDR2 SVGAGI. CDR3 amino acids: CASRPAGQNTEAFF. CDR3 DNA sequence: TGTGCCAGCAGACCGGCGGGTCAGAACACTGAAGCTTTCTTT.

This clonotype was recorded only once. This chain connects TRBV21-1 to TRBJ1-4. TRBV21-1 is described as a pseudogene. The CDR3 length is 10 residues. The chain's CDR3 is CASQVEKLFF. CDR3 bases: TGTGCCAGCCAGGTCGAAAAACTGTTTTTT.

The table lists this clonotype with a few counts. CDR3 protein: CASSSTSGQYF. The CDR3 region has the DNA TGCGCCAGCAGCTCTACTTCAGGACAGTACTTC. This chain connects TRBV5-1 to TRBJ2-7; D not certain. The CDR3 is 11 amino acids. V shed 3 bases and J shed 10 bases, with 11 bases lying between them. Germline V gene lookup returns CDR1 SGHRS and CDR2 YFSETQ. Drawing the rest from reference TRBV5-1 and TRBJ2-7, the complete variable domain is KAGVTQTPRYLIKTRGQQVTLSCSPISGHRSVSWYQQTPGQGLQFLFEYFSETQRNKGNFPGRFSGRQFSNSRSEMNVSTLELGDSALYLCASSSTSGQYFGPGTRLTVT.